Listed below are T cell receptor beta chains from one sample, sequenced in a study of cytomegalovirus exposure and HLA in healthy donors. The table came from immunoSEQ multiplex PCR; TCRdb's copy has only in-frame clones and leaves some out. The sample carries 55,000 to 65,000 clones, 75% to 95% recorded once. Material: PBMCs. The receptors derive from a young man in good health and CMV-seronegative. CDR3s leave out the opening cysteine and the closing phenylalanine or tryptophan. The order of the fields is V gene, J gene, CDR3 length, CDR3 protein.

v_call: TRBV19
j_call: TRBJ1-5
cdr3_length: 14
cdr3_aa: ASSTNRQGGNQPQH

v_call: TRBV28
j_call: TRBJ1-5
cdr3_length: 13
cdr3_aa: ASSQGQGESQPQH

v_call: TRBV2
j_call: TRBJ2-7
cdr3_length: 12
cdr3_aa: ASRAGTVSYEQY

v_call: TRBV14
j_call: TRBJ2-7
cdr3_length: 11
cdr3_aa: ASSQDLGGEQY

v_call: TRBV5-6
j_call: TRBJ1-2
cdr3_length: 13
cdr3_aa: ASSPDRGVWYGYT

v_call: TRBV19
j_call: TRBJ1-2
cdr3_length: 9
cdr3_aa: ASRLGYGYT

v_call: TRBV27
j_call: TRBJ2-7
cdr3_length: 11
cdr3_aa: ASRRTSSYEQY

v_call: TRBV28
j_call: TRBJ1-1
cdr3_length: 14
cdr3_aa: ASSPGTGGGNTEAF

v_call: TRBV6-5
j_call: TRBJ2-1
cdr3_length: 13
cdr3_aa: ASSYSGLADNEQF

v_call: TRBV28
j_call: TRBJ1-5
cdr3_length: 12
cdr3_aa: ASRGQGWSQPQH

v_call: TRBV5-1
j_call: TRBJ1-1
cdr3_length: 14
cdr3_aa: ASSSGTDFMNTEAF

v_call: TRBV27
j_call: TRBJ2-4
cdr3_length: 14
cdr3_aa: ASSRTLTPVKNIQY